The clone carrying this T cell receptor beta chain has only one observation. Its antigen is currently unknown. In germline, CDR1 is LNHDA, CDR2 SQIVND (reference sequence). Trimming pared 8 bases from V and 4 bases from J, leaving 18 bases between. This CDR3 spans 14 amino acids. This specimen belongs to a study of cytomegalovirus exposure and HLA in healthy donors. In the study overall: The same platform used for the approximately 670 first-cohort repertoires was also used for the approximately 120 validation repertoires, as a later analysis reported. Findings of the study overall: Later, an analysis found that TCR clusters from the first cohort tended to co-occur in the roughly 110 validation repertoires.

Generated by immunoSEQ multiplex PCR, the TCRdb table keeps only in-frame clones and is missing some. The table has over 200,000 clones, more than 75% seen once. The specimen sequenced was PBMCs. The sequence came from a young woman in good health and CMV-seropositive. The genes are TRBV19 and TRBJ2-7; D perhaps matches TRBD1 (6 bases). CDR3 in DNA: TGTGCCAGTCAAAAAAGACCAGGGGCGTACGAGCAGTACTTC. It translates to CASQKRPGAYEQYF.